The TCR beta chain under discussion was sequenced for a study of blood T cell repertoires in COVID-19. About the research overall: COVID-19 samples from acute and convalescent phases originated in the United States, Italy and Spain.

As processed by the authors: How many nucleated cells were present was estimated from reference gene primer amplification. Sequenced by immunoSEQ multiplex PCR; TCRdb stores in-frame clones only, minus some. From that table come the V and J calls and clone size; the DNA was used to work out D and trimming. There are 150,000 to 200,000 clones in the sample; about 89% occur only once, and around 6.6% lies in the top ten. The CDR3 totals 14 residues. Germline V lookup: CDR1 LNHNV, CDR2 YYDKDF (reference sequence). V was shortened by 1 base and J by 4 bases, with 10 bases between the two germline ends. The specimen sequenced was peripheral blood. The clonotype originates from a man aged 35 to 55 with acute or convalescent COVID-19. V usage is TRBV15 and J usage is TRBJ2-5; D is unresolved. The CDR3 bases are TGTGCCACCAGCAGAGGAGTTAGCTCAGAGACCCAGTACTTC. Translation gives CATSRGVSSETQYF.